The T cell receptor (beta chain) under discussion was sequenced for a study of CXCR3-negative and CXCR3-positive naive CD8 T cells. Germline-derived CDR1 and CDR2 are SQVTM and ANQGSEA. The CDR3 consists of 15 residues. Carrying UMI labels, the TRB cDNA libraries were prepared through 5' RACE. Reanalyzing the 5' RACE reads, TCRdb keeps one entry per CDR3 protein, without DNA. The listing records 70,000 to 95,000 distinct CDR3 sequences. The source is a human donor in good health. Some clones in this sample may be carry-over from other donors' samples. The chain uses TRBV29-1 and TRBJ2-1; TCRdb outputs TRBD2, but without DNA this stays unchecked. The sequencing sample was made of naive CXCR3- CD8+ T cells from blood. Subset here: CD45RO-CCR7+CD27+CD95- naive CD8+ T cells lacking CXCR3 (TNR3-). This CDR3 is CSVYPLSGPDNEQFF.